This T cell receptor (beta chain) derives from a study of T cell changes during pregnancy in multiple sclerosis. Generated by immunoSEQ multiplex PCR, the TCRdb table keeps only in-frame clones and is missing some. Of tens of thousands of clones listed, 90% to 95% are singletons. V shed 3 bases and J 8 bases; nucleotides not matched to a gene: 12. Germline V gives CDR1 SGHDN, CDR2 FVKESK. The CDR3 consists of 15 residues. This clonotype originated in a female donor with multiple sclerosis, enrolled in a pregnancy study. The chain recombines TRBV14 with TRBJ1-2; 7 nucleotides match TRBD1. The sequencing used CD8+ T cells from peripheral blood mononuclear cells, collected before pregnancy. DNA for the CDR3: TGTGCCAGCAGCCATACGGAAGGGACAGTAGGCGGCTACACCTTC. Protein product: CASSHTEGTVGGYTF. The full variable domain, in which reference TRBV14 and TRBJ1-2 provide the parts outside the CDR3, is EAGVTQFPSHSVIEKGQTVTLRCDPISGHDNLYWYRRVMGKEIKFLLHFVKESKQDESGMPNNRFLAERTGGTYSTLKVQPAELEDSGVYFCASSHTEGTVGGYTFGSGTRLTVV.